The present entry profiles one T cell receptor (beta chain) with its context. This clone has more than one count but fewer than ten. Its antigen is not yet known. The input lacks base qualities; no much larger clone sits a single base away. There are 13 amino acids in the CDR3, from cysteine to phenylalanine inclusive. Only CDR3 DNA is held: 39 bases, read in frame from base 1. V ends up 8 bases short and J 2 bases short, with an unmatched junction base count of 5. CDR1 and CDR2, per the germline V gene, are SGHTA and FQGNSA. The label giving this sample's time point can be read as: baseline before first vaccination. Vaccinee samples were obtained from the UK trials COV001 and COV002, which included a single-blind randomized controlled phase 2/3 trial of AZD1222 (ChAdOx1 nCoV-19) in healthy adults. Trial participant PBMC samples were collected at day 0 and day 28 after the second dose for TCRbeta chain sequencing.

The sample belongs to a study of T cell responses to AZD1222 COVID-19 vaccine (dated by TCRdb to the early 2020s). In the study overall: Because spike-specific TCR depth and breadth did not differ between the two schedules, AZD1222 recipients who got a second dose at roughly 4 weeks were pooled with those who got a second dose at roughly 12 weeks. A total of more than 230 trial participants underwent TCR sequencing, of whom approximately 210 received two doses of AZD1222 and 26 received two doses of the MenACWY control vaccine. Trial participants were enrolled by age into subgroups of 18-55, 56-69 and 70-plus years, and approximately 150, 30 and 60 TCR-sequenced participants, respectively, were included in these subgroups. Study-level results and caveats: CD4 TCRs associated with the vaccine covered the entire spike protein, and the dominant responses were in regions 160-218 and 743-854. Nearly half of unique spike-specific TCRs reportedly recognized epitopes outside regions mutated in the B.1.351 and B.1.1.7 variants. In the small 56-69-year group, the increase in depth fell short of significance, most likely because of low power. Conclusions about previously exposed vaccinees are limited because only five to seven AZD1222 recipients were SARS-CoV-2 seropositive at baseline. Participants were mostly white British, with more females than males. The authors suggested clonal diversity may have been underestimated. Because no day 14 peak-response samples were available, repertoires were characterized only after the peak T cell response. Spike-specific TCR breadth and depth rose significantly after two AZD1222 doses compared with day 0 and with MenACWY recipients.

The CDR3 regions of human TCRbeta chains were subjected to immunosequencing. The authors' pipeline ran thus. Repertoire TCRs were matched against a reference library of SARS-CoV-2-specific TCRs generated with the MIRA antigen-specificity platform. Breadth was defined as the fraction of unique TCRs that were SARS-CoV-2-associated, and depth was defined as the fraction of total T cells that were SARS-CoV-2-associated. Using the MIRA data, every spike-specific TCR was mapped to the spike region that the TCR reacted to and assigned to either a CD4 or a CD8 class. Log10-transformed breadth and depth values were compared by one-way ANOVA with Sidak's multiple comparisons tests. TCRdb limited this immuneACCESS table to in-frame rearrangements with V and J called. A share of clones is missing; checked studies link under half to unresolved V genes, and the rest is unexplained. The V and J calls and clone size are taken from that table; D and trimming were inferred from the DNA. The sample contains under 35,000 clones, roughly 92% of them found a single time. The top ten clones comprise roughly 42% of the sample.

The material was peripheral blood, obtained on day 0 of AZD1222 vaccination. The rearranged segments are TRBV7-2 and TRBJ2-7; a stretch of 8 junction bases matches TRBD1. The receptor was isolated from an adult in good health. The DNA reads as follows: TGTGCCAGCGGGGACAGGACCCCCTACGAGCAGTACTTC. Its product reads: CASGDRTPYEQYF.